Shown below are 27 T cell receptor beta chains from a single sample sequenced in a study of T-cell reconstitution after alpha-beta-depleted transplantation in children. Unique molecular identifiers were used to barcode this TCRbeta library. In TCRdb, the PCR reads were re-called with MiXCR into one record per CDR3 protein. Here the sample spans 490,000 or so distinct CDR3 sequences, about 10% being singletons. Specimen: PBMCs, collected before TCRalphabeta/CD19-depleted stem cell transplant. The receptors shown here come from a child younger than 10 with inherited bone marrow failure, due to receive a stem cell transplant.

This clonotype was detected many times. The rearrangement links TRBV20-1 to TRBJ1-5; D unclear. CDR1 and CDR2 from the germline V gene are DFQATT and SNEGSKA (reference sequence). The CDR3 spans 13 residues. Trimming shortened V by 2 bases and J by 0 bases, and 5 bases separated the two germline ends. The CDR3 region is CSARPPSNQPQHF. The CDR3 region has the DNA TGCAGTGCTAGACCACCTAGCAATCAGCCCCAGCATTTT.

This clonotype was found many times. V and J are TRBV7-2 and TRBJ2-7; the match to TRBD1 covers 7 bases. The germline CDR1 and CDR2 sequences are SGHTA and FQGNSA. After removal of 1 base from V and 3 bases from J, the junction contained 6 bases not matched to a gene. This CDR3 has 15 amino acids. The CDR3 loop reads CASSLVRTGHYEQYF. The CDR3 nucleotides read TGTGCCAGCAGCTTAGTACGGACAGGTCACTACGAGCAGTACTTC.

This clonotype was recorded a few times. The V gene is TRBV12-3 or TRBV12-4, the J gene TRBJ2-3; TRBD2 aligns across 7 bases. The CDR3 loop spans 17 amino acids. The V segment lost 0 bases and the J segment 0 bases; nucleotides outside the gene matches: 6. The CDR3 here is CASSLARLAESTDTQYF. The CDR3 DNA reads as TGTGCCAGCAGTTTAGCGCGGCTAGCGGAAAGCACAGATACGCAGTATTTT.

This rearrangement joins TRBV20-1 to TRBJ2-3; D is perhaps TRBD1 (6 bases). The CDR3 is 15 residues long. Per the germline V gene, CDR1 is DFQATT and CDR2 is SNEGSKA (reference sequence). Trimming pared 5 bases from V and 5 bases from J, leaving 20 bases between. DNA of the CDR3: TGCAGTGCTGTTAGTCTCGACAGGTTAAAAGATACGCAGTATTTT. This gives the protein CSAVSLDRLKDTQYF.

This clonotype was seen a few times. V and J are TRBV11-3 and TRBJ2-1; 9 bases map to TRBD2. The CDR3 is 20 residues long. V shed 2 bases and J 0 bases; nucleotides not matched to a gene: 14. The germline V gene encodes CDR1 SGHNT and CDR2 YENEEA. CDR3 protein: CASSLFGGSGGGSSYNEQFF. For the CDR3, the DNA is TGTGCCAGCAGCTTATTTGGGGGTAGCGGGGGAGGTAGCTCCTACAATGAGCAGTTCTTC.

This clonotype was seen ten or more times. This rearrangement joins TRBV3-1 to TRBJ2-1, with TRBD1 matching 7 bases. CDR1 and CDR2 from the germline V gene are LGHDT and YNNKEL (reference sequence). The CDR3 has 18 amino acids. The V and J ends lost 5 bases and 8 bases, in that order; junction bases with no gene match: 21. The CDR3 spells CASSYAYADRVSNHEQFF. CDR3 nucleotide sequence: TGTGCCAGCAGCTACGCCTATGCCGACAGGGTGTCTAACCATGAGCAGTTCTTC.

This clonotype was detected ten times or more. This chain joins TRBV5-1 and TRBJ1-1; unclear D gene. Germline V gene lookup returns CDR1 SGHRS and CDR2 YFSETQ. V lost 4 bases and J lost 5, with 18 bases in between. This CDR3 spans 15 amino acids. In DNA, the CDR3 is TGCGCCAGCAGCCTGATGGAGGGCGGAGGAACTGAAGCTTTCTTT. This codes for CASSLMEGGGTEAFF.

This clonotype was recorded at least ten times. This chain links TRBV11-2 with TRBJ2-1, with D hard to call. The CDR3 is 12 residues long. Germline lookup yields CDR1 SGHAT and CDR2 FQNNGV. Trimming pared 1 base from V and 10 bases from J, leaving 8 bases between. CDR3 DNA: TGTGCCAGCAGCTTAGTATCTATAGAGCAGTTCTTC. It is translated as CASSLVSIEQFF.

This clonotype was counted ten times or more. This sequence joins TRBV7-9 and TRBJ2-1; 8 bases align to TRBD2. CDR1 is SEHNR and CDR2 is FQNEAQ in the germline V gene (reference sequence). With V trimmed by 5 bases and J by 7 bases, 13 bases remained unmatched. The CDR3 has 16 residues. In nucleotides, the CDR3 is TGTGCCAGCAGCGCTAACCTCCCGGGACTAGAAAATGAGCAGTTCTTC. The encoded protein is CASSANLPGLENEQFF. The variable domain in full, with the rest retrieved from reference TRBV7-9 and TRBJ2-1, is DTGVSQNPRHKITKRGQNVTFRCDPISEHNRLYWYRQTLGQGPEFLTYFQNEAQLEKSRLLSDRFSAERPKGSFSTLEIQRTEQGDSAMYLCASSANLPGLENEQFFGPGTRLTVL.

This clonotype was found many times. The chain has TRBV12-3 or TRBV12-4 and TRBJ2-1; TRBD1 matches 8 bases. The trim removed 6 bases at V and 9 bases at J, leaving 4 bases unmatched. This CDR3 region has 12 residues. The CDR3: CASSRTGIEQFF. The CDR3 DNA follows: TGTGCCAGCAGCCGGACAGGGATTGAGCAGTTCTTC.

Worth noting for this clonotype: It may be a read error: a sequence one base away is much more abundant. The rearrangement joins TRBV7-8 to TRBJ2-1, with 8 bases aligning to TRBD2. CDR3 length: 16 amino acids. Germline lookup yields CDR1 SGHVS and CDR2 FQNEAQ. The V gene end was trimmed by 1 base and the J gene end by 8 bases; junction bases not matched to a gene: 10. DNA of the CDR3: TGTGCCAGCAGCTTAGGACTAGCGCGGGCTGCCGATGAGCAGTTCTTC. Its protein product is CASSLGLARAADEQFF.

The rearrangement links TRBV5-1 to TRBJ2-2, with D hard to call. Germline V gives CDR1 SGHRS, CDR2 YFSETQ. Trimming removed 4 bases from V and 0 bases from J, with 7 bases in between. The CDR3 length is 14 residues. The CDR3 DNA sequence: TGCGCCAGCAGCGGCCACGCGAACACCGGGGAGCTGTTTTTT. Translating it yields CASSGHANTGELFF.

The V gene is TRBV5-1, the J gene TRBJ2-1; D perhaps matches TRBD1 (6 bases). Germline V gene data show CDR1 as SGHRS and CDR2 as YFSETQ. Between the trimmed V and J ends, which lost 1 base and 3 bases, there was a span of 14 bases. This CDR3 is 16 amino acids long. CDR3 sequence reads: CASSLSSGDYYNEQFF. The CDR3 bases are TGCGCCAGCAGCTTGTCGTCAGGGGATTACTACAATGAGCAGTTCTTC.

J is TRBJ1-5 and V is TRBV5-6, with D tentatively TRBD1 (5 bases). CDR3 size: 18 residues. Trimming removed 7 bases at V and 4 bases at J, with 27 bases between. Germline CDR1 is SGHDT and CDR2 is YYEEEE. The CDR3 coding sequence is TGTGCCAGCGGCCCCGGTCTCCTCCCCGGGGGACTAAATCAGCCCCAGCATTTT. This sequence encodes CASGPGLLPGGLNQPQHF.

The V gene is TRBV10-3, the J gene TRBJ2-7; D tentatively reads TRBD1 or TRBD2 (5 bases each). This CDR3 contains 16 residues. Germline values: CDR1 ENHRY, CDR2 SYGVKD. V was clipped by 6 bases and J by 3 bases, with 21 bases between them. CDR3 nucleotides: TGTGCCATCAGGGGGACCAAGGGAATGAGTGACTACGAGCAGTACTTC. This gives the protein CAIRGTKGMSDYEQYF.

This clonotype was detected many times. This likely comes from a read error, as the CDR3 has no conserved phenylalanine or tryptophan at its end. The limits of the CDR3 on the DNA are not certain, so only TCRdb's listed CDR3 is given. The chain carries TRBV7-4 and TRBJ2-7. Germline-derived CDR1 and CDR2 are SGHVT and SQSDAQ. The CDR3 is 9 amino acids long, termini counted. The CDR3 here is CASSLRQSI.

A word on this clonotype: A much bigger clone sits one base away, suggesting this may be a read error. Since no conserved phenylalanine or tryptophan closes the CDR3, a read error is the likely cause. This sequence joins TRBV27 and TRBJ2-3; 8 bases are shared with TRBD2. Trimming took 5 bases from V and 1 from J; bases not matched to a gene: 5. This CDR3 has 15 amino acids. CDR1 is MNHEY, CDR2 SMNVEV, per germline (reference sequence). The CDR3 region has the DNA TGTGCCAGCAGTCCCCGGGGGGGACGCACAGATACGCAGTATTTG. Translating it yields CASSPRGGRTDTQYL.

This clonotype was counted at least ten times. The V call is TRBV13, the J call TRBJ2-6; D ambiguous. Trimming took 7 bases from V and 7 from J, leaving 29 bases between them. Germline-derived CDR1 and CDR2 are PRHDT and FYEKMQ (reference sequence). The CDR3 contains 19 residues. CDR3 in amino acids: CASTPFDSPSPLGANVLTF. The CDR3 DNA follows: TGTGCCAGCACCCCTTTCGACTCCCCGTCGCCCCTAGGTGCCAACGTCCTGACTTTC. Full variable domain (remainder filled in from reference TRBV13 and TRBJ2-6): AAGVIQSPRHLIKEKRETATLKCYPIPRHDTVYWYQQGPGQDPQFLISFYEKMQSDKGSIPDRFSAQQFSDYHSELNMSSLELGDSALYFCASTPFDSPSPLGANVLTFGAGSRLTVL.

This clonotype was counted at least ten times. The chain is built from TRBV4-1 and TRBJ2-7; the D gene is possibly TRBD1 (5 bases). Trimming pared 1 base from V and 6 bases from J, leaving 16 bases between. Germline-derived CDR1 and CDR2 are MGHRA and YSYEKL. The CDR3 extends over 15 amino acids. This CDR3 reads CASSQVDTEGREQYF. The CDR3 DNA reads as TGCGCCAGCAGCCAAGTGGACACGGAAGGACGCGAGCAGTACTTC.

This clonotype was recorded at least ten times. The rearrangement uses TRBV15 and TRBJ2-1, with 8 bases lining up with TRBD2. The CDR3 sequence is 19 residues long. Germline CDR1 reads LNHNV; CDR2 reads YYDKDF (reference sequence). The ends lost 0 bases at V and 4 bases at J; junction bases unmatched: 14. The CDR3 here is CATSRDTVVGTRGYNEQFF. CDR3 DNA: TGTGCCACCAGCAGAGATACAGTGGTTGGGACTAGGGGATACAATGAGCAGTTCTTC.

This clonotype was detected ten times or more. V and J are TRBV6-5 and TRBJ2-2; either TRBD1 or TRBD2 may fit D (5 bases each). This CDR3 comprises 14 residues. Germline V lookup: CDR1 MNHEY, CDR2 SVGAGI. Trimming shortened V by 4 bases and J by 2 bases, and 8 bases separated the two germline ends. This chain's CDR3 is CASSWGPNTGELFF. In nucleotides, the CDR3 is TGTGCCAGCAGTTGGGGACCAAACACCGGGGAGCTGTTTTTT.

J is TRBJ2-5 and V is TRBV19, with TRBD1 matching 9 bases. This CDR3 comprises 15 residues. Germline V CDR1 and CDR2: LNHDA, SQIVND (reference sequence). Losses at the gene ends were 7 bases for V and 3 bases for J; bases not matched to a gene: 9. The CDR3 DNA follows: TGTGCCAGTAATCATCCGGGACAGGGTGAAGAGACCCAGTACTTC. Protein product: CASNHPGQGEETQYF.

This clonotype was seen more than once but under ten times. The chain carries TRBV5-1 and TRBJ1-2; maybe TRBD1 (5 bases). Trimming took off 4 bases at V and 8 bases at J, with 24 bases between the two ends. Germline CDR1 SGHRS, CDR2 YFSETQ. This CDR3 comprises 16 residues. This CDR3 reads CASSLGAPGTRGGYTF. CDR3 nucleotides: TGCGCCAGCAGCCTTGGCGCGCCTGGTACGCGGGGCGGCTACACCTTC.

This CDR3 is CAWSILAGAYNEQFF. The CDR3 bases are TGTGCCTGGAGCATACTAGCGGGGGCTTACAATGAGCAGTTCTTC. V gene TRBV30 combines with J gene TRBJ2-1, with 11 positions matching TRBD2. V gave up 3 bases and J gave up 4 bases; unmatched junction bases: 5. CDR3 length: 15 residues. Germline V CDR1 and CDR2: GTSNPN, SVGIG (reference sequence).

This clonotype was counted ten times or more. The chain links TRBV27 to TRBJ1-5; tentatively, D is TRBD1 (5 bases). CDR3 size: 14 residues. Between the trimmed V and J ends, which lost 1 base and 3 bases, there was a span of 7 bases. The germline V gene has CDR1 MNHEY and CDR2 SMNVEV (reference sequence). The CDR3 here is CASSLWGPNQPQHF. The CDR3 DNA reads as TGTGCCAGCAGTTTATGGGGACCCAATCAGCCCCAGCATTTT.

This clonotype appeared many times. This chain connects TRBV12-3 or TRBV12-4 to TRBJ1-2; D unclear. V was trimmed by 6 bases and J by 1 base, leaving 15 bases between them. CDR3 length equals 15 residues. This chain's CDR3 is CASSPLETVNYGYTF. As DNA, the CDR3 is TGTGCCAGCAGCCCCCTTGAGACGGTTAACTATGGCTACACCTTC.

This clonotype was found many times. The rearrangement uses TRBV12-3 or TRBV12-4 and TRBJ2-1; TRBD2 aligns across 9 bases. The CDR3 consists of 16 residues. Unmatched junction bases numbered 8, after V lost 5 bases and J lost 3 bases. The CDR3 spells CASSPRTSANYNEQFF. In nucleotides, the CDR3 is TGTGCCAGCAGTCCCAGGACTAGCGCGAACTACAATGAGCAGTTCTTC.